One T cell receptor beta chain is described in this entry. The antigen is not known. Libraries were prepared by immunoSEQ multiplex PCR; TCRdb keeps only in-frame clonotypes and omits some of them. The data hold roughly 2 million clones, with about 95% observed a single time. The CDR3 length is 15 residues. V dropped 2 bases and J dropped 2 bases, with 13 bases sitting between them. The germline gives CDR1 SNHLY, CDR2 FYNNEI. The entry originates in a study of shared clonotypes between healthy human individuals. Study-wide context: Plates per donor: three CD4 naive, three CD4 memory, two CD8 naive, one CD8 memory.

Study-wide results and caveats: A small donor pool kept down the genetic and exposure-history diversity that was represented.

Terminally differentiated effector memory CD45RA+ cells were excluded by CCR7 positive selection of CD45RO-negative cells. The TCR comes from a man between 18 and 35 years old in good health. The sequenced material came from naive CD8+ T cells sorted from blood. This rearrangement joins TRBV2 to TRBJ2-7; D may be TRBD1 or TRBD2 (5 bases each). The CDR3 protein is CASSEPRGLTYEQYF. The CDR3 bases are TGTGCCAGCAGTGAACCTCGGGGCTTAACCTACGAGCAGTACTTC.